This is a list of T cell receptor beta chains from one sample in a study of T cells in Graves' hyperthyroidism and ophthalmopathy. One entry per CDR3 protein results from TCRdb running MiXCR on the multiplex PCR reads. The data contain hundreds of thousands of distinct CDR3 sequences, around 15% of them singletons. The material sequenced was blood. The receptor set was obtained from a woman in her forties or fifties with Graves' ophthalmopathy. Both conserved end residues are part of each CDR3. The order of the fields is clone size, J gene, V gene, D gene, CDR3 DNA, CDR3 protein. The D gene is left open where the match is weak. Clone size is shown for a subset of rows, as once, few, many or a class of expanded clone.

many | TRBJ1-2 | TRBV6-5 | TRBD1 | TGTGCCAGCAGTTACCTGGGTGGACAGGATGGCTACACCTTC | CASSYLGGQDGYTF
few | TRBJ2-3 | TRBV7-3 | TRBD2 | TGTGCCAGCAGCTTAAGGGGGATAGCGGGATCTGATACGCAGTATTTT | CASSLRGIAGSDTQYF
- | TRBJ2-5 | TRBV12-3/TRBV12-4 | - | TGTGCCAGCAGTTTGGAGGGGGCTGGTCCAGAGACCCAGTACTTC | CASSLEGAGPETQYF
many | TRBJ2-7 | TRBV18 | TRBD2 | TGTGCCAGCTCACCATCGAGGCTAGCGGGCTACGAGCAGTACTTC | CASSPSRLAGYEQYF
many | TRBJ2-1 | TRBV28 | TRBD1 | TGTGCCAGCGATGGGACAGGGGCTATCGATGAGCAGTTCTTC | CASDGTGAIDEQFF
- | TRBJ1-1 | TRBV18 | - | TGTGCCAGCTCACCATCTTTTCAGGGGGCTTTCTTT | CASSPSFQGAFF
- | TRBJ1-2 | TRBV5-4 | - | TGTGCCAGCAGACAGACAAGTAACTATGGCTACACCTTC | CASRQTSNYGYTF
many | TRBJ2-1 | TRBV7-3 | TRBD2 | TGTGCCAGCAGCTCTCGGACTAGCGTCAATGAGCAGTTCTTC | CASSSRTSVNEQFF
many | TRBJ2-3 | TRBV7-3 | TRBD2 | TGTGCCAGCAGCTTAGGTGGGACTAGCGAGGGGCAGTATTTT | CASSLGGTSEGQYF
many | TRBJ2-1 | TRBV4-2 | TRBD2 | TGTGCCAGCAGTTCCACCAGCGGGAGGGGATACAATGAGCAGTTCTTC | CASSSTSGRGYNEQFF
few | TRBJ2-5 | TRBV7-9 | - | TGTGCCAGCAGCTTAGACTTGGTGGGGGAGACCCAGTACTTC | CASSLDLVGETQYF
many | TRBJ2-7 | TRBV3-1 | - | TGTGCCAGCAGCCAAGTTCCAGGGGCCATCTACGAGCAGTACTTC | CASSQVPGAIYEQYF
few | TRBJ2-6 | TRBV18 | - | TGTGCCAGCTCACCACTGGGGGGCTCGGGGGCCAGCGTCCTGACTTTC | CASSPLGGSGASVLTF
few | TRBJ1-4 | TRBV13 | - | TGTGCCAGCAGGTCAGGGGCAACTAATGAAAAACTGTTTTTT | CASRSGATNEKLFF
few | TRBJ2-3 | TRBV28 | TRBD2 | TGTGCCAGCAACCTATTAGCGGGAGGTATCGATACGCAGTATTTT | CASNLLAGGIDTQYF
- | TRBJ2-1 | TRBV7-3 | TRBD2 | TGTGCCAGCAGCTTACTAGGTAGCGGGAGAGATGAGCAGTTCTTC | CASSLLGSGRDEQFF